This TCR beta chain derives from a study of blood T cell repertoires in COVID-19 (dated by TCRdb to 2020 to 2021). Study-wide context: Samples from collaborators originated in the United States, Italy and Spain and spanned both the acute and convalescent phases of COVID-19. The prospective study material was composed of cDNA or gDNA derived from T cells, B-cell-depleted T cells, or PBMCs. Where available, HLA class I and class II types were taken from metadata supplied by the sample provider and were not determined by assay-based typing. The repertoires were made available in a free public database intended to serve as a resource for research on the immune response to SARS-CoV-2. The samples were drawn from the first 160 participants of the ongoing ImmuneRACE study and from some 1,300 subjects provided by 6 global collaborators. A de-identified subject ID, COVID-19 status, age in years and sex were almost always included in the sample metadata. The dataset comprised deeply sampled blood TCRbeta repertoires from subjects exposed to, actively infected with, or recovered from COVID-19. General findings and caveats noted by the study authors: The amount of clinical and demographic metadata varied by source and participant and was provided uncurated.

The immunoSEQ Assay, a bias-controlled multiplex PCR, was used to amplify TCRbeta CDR3 regions from genomic DNA. In the original analysis: The number of nucleated cells in each sample was estimated by amplification of reference gene primers within the assay. To quantify the absolute abundance of each unique TCRbeta CDR3 rearrangement, sequence reads were collapsed and filtered. For each sample, productive Simpson clonality was calculated as the square root of Simpson's diversity index over productive rearrangements. What TCRdb holds here is the immuneACCESS table cut down to in-frame rearrangements. Part of the clones is not present; checked against another copy, under half of the missing clones reflect an unresolved V gene, and the others are unexplained. The V and J calls and clone size were taken over from that table, and D and trimming were inferred from the DNA. This sample lists about 310,000 clones; around nine tenths were detected once. The ten largest make up approximately 9.4% of the sample.

V gives up 3 bases and J gives up 3 bases, and the segment between their germline ends measures 8 bases. CDR1 SGHVS and CDR2 FQNEAQ are derived from the germline V gene. The CDR3, cysteine through phenylalanine, is 13 amino acids long. Only CDR3 DNA is held: 39 bases, read in frame from base 1. Details on this clone: There is no known antigen for this receptor. The sample holds no much larger clone one base away, and base qualities are not on file.

Participants in the prospective study were aged roughly 18 to 89 years, lived in 24 United States geographic areas, and enrolled through a virtual design. To assign participants to cohorts, the prospective study relied on clinical history that participants themselves reported in a screening survey and a study questionnaire. ImmuneRACE Cohort 3 recovered participants were defined by two consecutive negative NP/OP PCR tests, healthcare professional clearance, or symptom resolution. In the prospective study, whole blood, serum and a nasopharyngeal or oropharyngeal swab were collected from each participant by mobile phlebotomists. Prospective study participants could optionally give additional blood draws and questionnaires over an approximately two-month period. Before DNA extraction, prospective study blood samples were shipped either frozen or at room temperature.

The sequence joins TRBV7-8 to TRBJ1-1, with a weak D call of TRBD1 (5 bases match). This sequence was found in a middle-aged woman who had recovered from COVID-19. Material: PBMCs or T cells enriched from blood (not recorded which). The CDR3 reads as follows: CASSFSRDTEAFF. The base sequence is TGTGCCAGCAGCTTTAGCAGGGACACTGAAGCTTTCTTT.